This TCR beta chain was sequenced during a study of healthy donors' naive CD4 and CD8 T cells. Study-level points and caveats: Naive CD4+ and CD8+ cells reportedly differed in usage of most V and J genes. Homeostatic proliferation of naive T cells was not examined as a bias source. Chains were not paired, since alpha and beta were sequenced in bulk.

Each TCR library used around 500 ng of total RNA and a linear amplification protocol. TCRdb re-called the reads through MiXCR, storing one row per CDR3 protein. The sample holds about 200,000 distinct CDR3 sequences, 65% to 80% seen once. V was shortened by 5 bases and J by 7 bases, with 15 bases between the two germline ends. The germline gives CDR1 SGHAT, CDR2 FQDESV (reference sequence). This CDR3 is 14 amino acids long. Comment on this clonotype: Its antigen is unknown.

Sequencing input: naive CD4+ and CD8+ T cells sorted from blood, pooled from several donors. The TCR was taken from a pool of human donors in good health; the sample pools cells from several healthy donors. The V call is TRBV11-1, the J call TRBJ2-1; tentative D call: TRBD1 (5 bases). This CDR3 reads CASSTKDILNEQFF. In DNA form, the CDR3 reads TGTGCCAGCAGCACCAAGGACATTTTAAATGAGCAGTTCTTC.